Below, 4 T cell receptor beta chains from the same sample are listed, as sequenced in a study of blood T cell repertoires in COVID-19. Assay: immunoSEQ multiplex PCR; the TCRdb copy retains only in-frame clones and omits some. In the table there are over 100,000 clones, 75% to 90% of which are singletons. The source material was peripheral blood. The receptor source for this set is a man aged 60 to 69 with COVID-19, enrolled during active disease.

This chain joins TRBV3-1 (or the pseudogene TRBV3-2) and TRBJ1-3, with TRBD1 as a possible D gene (6 bases). V lost 2 bases to trimming and J lost 1 base, with 12 bases between them. The length of the CDR3 is 16 residues. Germline CDR1 LGHDT, CDR2 YNNKEL (reference sequence). The CDR3 DNA reads TGTGCCAGCAGCCAAAAGAGGGGGGGGTCTGGAAACACCATATATTTT. This encodes CASSQKRGGSGNTIYF.

The V and J genes are TRBV18 and TRBJ1-2; D possibly corresponds to TRBD1 (6 bases). The germline gives CDR1 KGHSH, CDR2 LQKENI. The ends were cut back, 5 bases at V and 2 bases at J, with 15 bases in the middle. This CDR3 comprises 15 residues. The CDR3 DNA follows: TGTGCCAGCTCATCCGCAGGGGACCTAAACTATGGCTACACCTTC. Protein sequence: CASSSAGDLNYGYTF.

This chain uses TRBV5-1 with TRBJ1-6; TRBD1 aligns across 9 bases. This CDR3 has 15 amino acids. The V and J ends lost 0 bases and 8 bases, in that order; junction bases with no gene match: 3. Germline CDR1 is SGHRS and CDR2 is YFSETQ. The DNA for the CDR3 is TGCGCCAGCAGCTTGGCGTGGACAGGGGATTCACCCCTCCACTTT. It specifies CASSLAWTGDSPLHF.

J is TRBJ1-5 and V is TRBV7-2; D might be TRBD1 (6 bases). Deletions cut 6 bases from V and 7 bases from J, with 19 bases between. Germline CDR1 SGHTA, CDR2 FQGNSA. This CDR3 region has 15 residues. CDR3 nucleotides: TGTGCCAGCAGGCTCTCCGGCACAGGGTCCCAGCCCCAGCATTTT. Translated, it gives CASRLSGTGSQPQHF.